These 11 T cell receptor beta chains were all obtained from the same sample, sequenced in a study of cytomegalovirus exposure and HLA in healthy donors. Amplification used 60 Vbeta primers and 13 Jbeta primers. Measured with immunoSEQ multiplex PCR; TCRdb has only the in-frame clones, and not every one. The repertoire holds roughly 200,000 clones, with around 81% as singletons. Input material: PBMCs. These receptors were taken from a young man in good health and CMV-seronegative.

The CDR3 spells CASSMWDSLYEQYF. Here the CDR3 DNA reads TGTGCCAGTAGTATGTGGGACAGTCTCTACGAGCAGTACTTC. V usage is TRBV19 and J usage is TRBJ2-7; TRBD1 aligns across 7 bases. Germline CDR1 is LNHDA and CDR2 is SQIVND (reference sequence). The J segment lost 3 bases and the V segment lost 3 bases, leaving 5 bases of the junction unmatched. The CDR3 length is 14 residues.

This chain uses TRBV9 with TRBJ2-2; 10 bases line up with TRBD2. Germline V gene data show CDR1 as SGDLS and CDR2 as YYNGEE. The CDR3 consists of 18 residues. The trim removed 0 bases at V and 0 bases at J, leaving 5 bases unmatched. The CDR3 region has the DNA TGTGCCAGCAGCGTAGCACTAGCGGGGAAGACGAACACCGGGGAGCTGTTTTTT. Amino acid sequence: CASSVALAGKTNTGELFF.

The rearrangement uses TRBV11-3 and TRBJ2-5, with D maybe TRBD2 (5 bases). The CDR3 loop spans 15 amino acids. CDR1 is SGHNT and CDR2 is YENEEA in the germline V gene. The V end lost 0 bases, the J end lost 5 bases, and 13 bases lay between the germline ends. The CDR3 region is CASSLDAGLGETQYF. CDR3 bases: TGTGCCAGCAGCTTAGATGCCGGACTGGGGGAGACCCAGTACTTC.

V gene TRBV6-1 combines with J gene TRBJ1-4; D gene unclear. V gave up 4 bases and J gave up 7 bases, with 13 bases separating them. The germline V gene has CDR1 MNHNS and CDR2 SASEGT. The length of the CDR3 is 14 residues. CDR3 in amino acids: CASSGHSGVEKLFF. For the CDR3, the DNA is TGTGCCAGCAGTGGCCACAGCGGTGTTGAAAAACTGTTTTTT.

The chain links TRBV2 to TRBJ2-7, with D perhaps TRBD1 (5 bases). This CDR3 spans 13 amino acids. Germline CDR1 reads SNHLY; CDR2 reads FYNNEI. The V and J ends lost 8 bases and 0 bases respectively, with 11 bases between them. The CDR3: CASGHPTSYEQYF. CDR3 DNA: TGTGCCAGCGGACATCCGACCTCCTACGAGCAGTACTTC.

The V call is TRBV19, the J call TRBJ1-4, with D unclear. This CDR3 has 14 amino acids. The V and J ends lost 3 bases and 0 bases respectively, with 5 bases between them. CDR1 LNHDA and CDR2 SQIVND come from the germline V gene (reference sequence). The CDR3 reads CASSMRATNEKLFF. CDR3 coding DNA: TGTGCCAGTAGTATGCGTGCAACTAATGAAAAACTGTTTTTT.

The chain joins TRBV5-1 to TRBJ2-5; 9 bases line up with TRBD2. The CDR3 totals 16 residues. Germline CDR1 SGHRS, CDR2 YFSETQ. The V and J ends lost 0 bases and 4 bases, in that order; junction bases with no gene match: 7. CDR3 nucleotides: TGCGCCAGCAGCTTGGGGGCGGTAGCGGGAGTAGAGACCCAGTACTTC. Encoded protein: CASSLGAVAGVETQYF.

J is TRBJ2-7 and V is TRBV11-2, with 7 bases matching TRBD2. This CDR3 contains 15 residues. From germline, CDR1 is SGHAT and CDR2 FQNNGV. After removal of 0 bases from V and 6 bases from J, the junction contained 8 bases not matched to a gene. The CDR3 sequence: CASSLELSGGFEQYF. CDR3 bases: TGTGCCAGCAGCTTAGAACTGTCGGGAGGCTTCGAGCAGTACTTC.

This clone has just a few counts. The rearrangement uses TRBV7-2 and TRBJ2-1; unclear D gene. Germline values: CDR1 SGHTA, CDR2 FQGNSA. The CDR3 covers 13 residues. V was shortened by 3 bases and J by 5 bases, with 8 bases between the two germline ends. The CDR3 DNA reads TGTGCCAGCAGCTTTAACAGAGACAATGAGCAGTTCTTC. Its translation is CASSFNRDNEQFF. Drawing the rest from reference TRBV7-2 and TRBJ2-1, the complete variable domain is GAGVSQSPSNKVTEKGKDVELRCDPISGHTALYWYRQSLGQGLEFLIYFQGNSAPDKSGLPSDRFSAERTGGSVSTLTIQRTQQEDSAVYLCASSFNRDNEQFFGPGTRLTVL.

The genes are TRBV6-1 and TRBJ1-5, with 11 positions matching TRBD1. Germline values: CDR1 MNHNS, CDR2 SASEGT. The CDR3 loop spans 15 amino acids. V dropped 3 bases and J dropped 7; count of bases not matched to a gene: 5. The CDR3 here is CASSEDRGLGQPQHF. In nucleotides, the CDR3 is TGTGCCAGCAGTGAGGACAGGGGGCTGGGGCAGCCCCAGCATTTT.

The chain carries TRBV4-1 and TRBJ2-7; 10 bases map to TRBD1. Germline lookup yields CDR1 MGHRA and CDR2 YSYEKL. This CDR3 region has 15 residues. Germline trimming cut 2 bases from V and 4 bases from J; bases unmatched to any gene: 5. The CDR3 nucleotides read TGCGCCAGCAGCCAACCGGGACAGGGGTCATACGAGCAGTACTTC. Its translation is CASSQPGQGSYEQYF.